This T cell receptor (beta chain) is drawn from a study of cytomegalovirus exposure and HLA in healthy donors. Study results and caveats: Many donors carried some public TCRs, although rarity characterized most TCR sequences. Three chains linked to CMV were shown in vitro to be specific for CMV antigens. The study listed about 150 cytomegalovirus-associated TCR beta chains.

V lost 5 bases and J lost 0; bases outside the gene matches: 6. Germline CDR1 is SNHLY and CDR2 is FYNNEI. CDR3 length equals 16 residues. In regard to this clone: What it recognizes is unknown.

Generated by immunoSEQ multiplex PCR, the TCRdb table keeps only in-frame clones and is missing some. This table has about 200,000 clones, 84% appearing once. The donors were part of the roughly 120-subject validation cohort, which stood apart from the 666-subject first cohort. The sequence was obtained from a woman under 40 in good health and CMV-seropositive. The rearrangement joins TRBV2 to TRBJ1-2; 10 bases fit TRBD1. Sample: PBMCs. This chain's CDR3 is CASSWDRGRSNYGYTF. The CDR3 DNA is TGTGCCAGCAGTTGGGACAGGGGTCGCTCTAACTATGGCTACACCTTC.